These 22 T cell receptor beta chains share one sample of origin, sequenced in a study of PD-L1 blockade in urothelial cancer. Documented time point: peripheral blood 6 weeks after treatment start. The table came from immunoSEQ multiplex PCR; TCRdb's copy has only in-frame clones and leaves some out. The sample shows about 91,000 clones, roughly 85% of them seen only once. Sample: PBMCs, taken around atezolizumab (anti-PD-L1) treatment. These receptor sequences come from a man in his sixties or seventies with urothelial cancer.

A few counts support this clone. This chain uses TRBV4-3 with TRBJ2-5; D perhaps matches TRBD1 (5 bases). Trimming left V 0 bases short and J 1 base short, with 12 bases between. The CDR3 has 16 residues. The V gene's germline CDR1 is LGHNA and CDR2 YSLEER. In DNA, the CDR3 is TGCGCCAGCAGCCAAGATTATGGACAATTCCAAGAGACCCAGTACTTC. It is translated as CASSQDYGQFQETQYF.

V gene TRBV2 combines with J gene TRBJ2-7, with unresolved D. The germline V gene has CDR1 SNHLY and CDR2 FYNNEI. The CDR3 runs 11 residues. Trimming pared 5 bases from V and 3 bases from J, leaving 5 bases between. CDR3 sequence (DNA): TGTGCCAGCAGTACAGTCTACGAGCAGTACTTC. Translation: CASSTVYEQYF.

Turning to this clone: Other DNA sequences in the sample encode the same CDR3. CDR3 region: CASTQGLAKNIQYF. The DNA for the CDR3 is TGTGCCAGCACACAGGGTCTAGCCAAAAACATTCAGTACTTC. The chain is built from TRBV6-6 and TRBJ2-4; the D gene is possibly TRBD1 (6 bases). The CDR3 is made up of 14 amino acids. Germline V gives CDR1 MNHNY, CDR2 SVGAGI (reference sequence). Deletions cut 7 bases from V and 0 bases from J, with 10 bases between.

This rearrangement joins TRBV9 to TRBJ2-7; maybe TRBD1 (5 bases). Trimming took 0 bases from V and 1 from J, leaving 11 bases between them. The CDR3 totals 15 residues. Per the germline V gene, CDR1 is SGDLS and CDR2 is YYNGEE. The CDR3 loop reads CASSVGGDGSYEQYF. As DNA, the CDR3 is TGTGCCAGCAGCGTAGGGGGCGACGGATCCTACGAGCAGTACTTC.

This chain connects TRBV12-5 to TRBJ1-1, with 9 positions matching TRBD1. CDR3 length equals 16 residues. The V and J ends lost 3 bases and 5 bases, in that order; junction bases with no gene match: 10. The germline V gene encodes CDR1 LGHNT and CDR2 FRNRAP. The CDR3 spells CASGFLDRGAETEAFF. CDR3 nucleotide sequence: TGTGCTAGTGGTTTCCTCGACAGGGGGGCTGAGACTGAAGCTTTCTTT.

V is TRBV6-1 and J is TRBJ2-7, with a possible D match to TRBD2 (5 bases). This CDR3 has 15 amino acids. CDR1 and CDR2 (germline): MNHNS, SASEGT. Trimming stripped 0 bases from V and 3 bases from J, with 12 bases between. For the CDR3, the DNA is TGTGCCAGCAGTGAAGCCCACGGACGGGGCTACGAGCAGTACTTC. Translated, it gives CASSEAHGRGYEQYF.

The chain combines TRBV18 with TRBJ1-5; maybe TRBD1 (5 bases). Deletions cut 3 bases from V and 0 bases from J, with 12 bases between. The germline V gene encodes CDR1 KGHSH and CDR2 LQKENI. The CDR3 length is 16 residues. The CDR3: CASSPQTAYSNQPQHF. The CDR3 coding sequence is TGTGCCAGCTCACCCCAGACAGCTTATAGCAATCAGCCCCAGCATTTT.

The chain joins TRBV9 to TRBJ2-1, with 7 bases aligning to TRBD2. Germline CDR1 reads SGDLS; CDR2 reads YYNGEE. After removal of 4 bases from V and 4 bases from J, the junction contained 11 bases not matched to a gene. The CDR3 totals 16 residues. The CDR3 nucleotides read TGTGCCAGCAGCCCAGACCCCGCGGGGGTTTACAATGAGCAGTTCTTC. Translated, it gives CASSPDPAGVYNEQFF. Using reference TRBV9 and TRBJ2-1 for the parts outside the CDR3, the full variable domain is DSGVTQTPKHLITATGQRVTLRCSPRSGDLSVYWYQQSLDQGLQFLIQYYNGEERAKGNILERFSAQQFPDLHSELNLSSLELGDSALYFCASSPDPAGVYNEQFFGPGTRLTVL.

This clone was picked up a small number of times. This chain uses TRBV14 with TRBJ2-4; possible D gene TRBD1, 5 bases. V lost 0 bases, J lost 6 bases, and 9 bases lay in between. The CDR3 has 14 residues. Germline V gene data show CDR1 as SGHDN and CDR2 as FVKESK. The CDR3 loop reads CASSQDKRGNIQYF. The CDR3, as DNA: TGTGCCAGCAGCCAAGACAAAAGGGGAAACATTCAGTACTTC. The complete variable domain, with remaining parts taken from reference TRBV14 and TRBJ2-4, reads EAGVTQFPSHSVIEKGQTVTLRCDPISGHDNLYWYRRVMGKEIKFLLHFVKESKQDESGMPNNRFLAERTGGTYSTLKVQPAELEDSGVYFCASSQDKRGNIQYFGAGTRLSVL.

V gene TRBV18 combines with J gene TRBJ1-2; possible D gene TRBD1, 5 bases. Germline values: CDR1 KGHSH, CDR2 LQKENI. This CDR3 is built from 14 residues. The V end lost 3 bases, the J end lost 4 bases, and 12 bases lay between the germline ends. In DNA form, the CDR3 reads TGTGCCAGCTCACCGGTGGGGGAGGGCTATGGCTACACCTTC. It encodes CASSPVGEGYGYTF.

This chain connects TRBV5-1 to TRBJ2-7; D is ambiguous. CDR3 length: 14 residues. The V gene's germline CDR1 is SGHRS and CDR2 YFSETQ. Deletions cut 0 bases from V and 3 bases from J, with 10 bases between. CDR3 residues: CASSLGTAVYEQYF. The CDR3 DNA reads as TGCGCCAGCAGCTTGGGTACAGCCGTCTACGAGCAGTACTTC. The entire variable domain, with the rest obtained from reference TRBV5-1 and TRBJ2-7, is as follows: KAGVTQTPRYLIKTRGQQVTLSCSPISGHRSVSWYQQTPGQGLQFLFEYFSETQRNKGNFPGRFSGRQFSNSRSEMNVSTLELGDSALYLCASSLGTAVYEQYFGPGTRLTVT.

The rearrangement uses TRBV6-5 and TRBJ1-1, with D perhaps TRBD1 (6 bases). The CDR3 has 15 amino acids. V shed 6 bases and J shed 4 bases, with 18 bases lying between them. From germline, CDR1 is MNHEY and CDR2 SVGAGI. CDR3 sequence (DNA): TGTGCCAGCAGGCCGTTACAGGGATTGGGCACTGAAGCTTTCTTT. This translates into CASRPLQGLGTEAFF.

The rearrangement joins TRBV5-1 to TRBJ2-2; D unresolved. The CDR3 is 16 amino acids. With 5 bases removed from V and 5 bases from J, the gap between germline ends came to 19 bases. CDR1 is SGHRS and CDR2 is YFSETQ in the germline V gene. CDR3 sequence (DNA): TGCGCCAGCAGTCCCGACGGAGCCGTCGGGACCGGGGAGCTGTTTTTT. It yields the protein CASSPDGAVGTGELFF.

The CDR3 nucleotides are TGTGCCAGCAGCTTCCGCGGACTAGCGGGGGTTGGCTACAATGAGCAGTTCTTC. Amino acids: CASSFRGLAGVGYNEQFF. The chain is built from TRBV7-6 and TRBJ2-1; 13 bases fit TRBD2. CDR1 and CDR2 (germline): SGHVS, FNYEAQ. V dropped 3 bases and J dropped 3; count of bases not matched to a gene: 8. The CDR3 contains 18 residues.

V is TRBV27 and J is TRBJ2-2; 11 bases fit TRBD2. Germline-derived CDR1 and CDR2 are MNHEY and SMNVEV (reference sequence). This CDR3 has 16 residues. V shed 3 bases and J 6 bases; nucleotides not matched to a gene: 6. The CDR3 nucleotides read TGTGCCAGCAGTTTCTCTGGACTAGCGGGCGCCGGGGAGCTGTTTTTT. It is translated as CASSFSGLAGAGELFF.

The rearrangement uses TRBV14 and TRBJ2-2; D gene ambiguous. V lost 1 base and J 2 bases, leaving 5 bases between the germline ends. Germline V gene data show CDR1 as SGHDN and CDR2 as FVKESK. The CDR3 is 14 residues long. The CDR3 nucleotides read TGTGCCAGCAGCCAAGTTATAAACACCGGGGAGCTGTTTTTT. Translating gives CASSQVINTGELFF. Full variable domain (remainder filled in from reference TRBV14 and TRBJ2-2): EAGVTQFPSHSVIEKGQTVTLRCDPISGHDNLYWYRRVMGKEIKFLLHFVKESKQDESGMPNNRFLAERTGGTYSTLKVQPAELEDSGVYFCASSQVINTGELFFGEGSRLTVL.

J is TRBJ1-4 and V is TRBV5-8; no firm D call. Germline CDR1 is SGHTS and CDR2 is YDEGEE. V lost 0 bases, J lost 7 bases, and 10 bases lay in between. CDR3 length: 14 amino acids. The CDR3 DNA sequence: TGTGCCAGCAGCTTGGTAAAATCTCGTGAAAAACTGTTTTTT. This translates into CASSLVKSREKLFF.

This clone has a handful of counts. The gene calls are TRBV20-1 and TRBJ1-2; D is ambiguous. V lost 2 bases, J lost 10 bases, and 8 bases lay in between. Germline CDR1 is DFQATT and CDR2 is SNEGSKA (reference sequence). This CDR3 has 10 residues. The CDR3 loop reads CSARLLDYTF. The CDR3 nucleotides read TGCAGTGCTAGACTCCTAGACTACACCTTC.

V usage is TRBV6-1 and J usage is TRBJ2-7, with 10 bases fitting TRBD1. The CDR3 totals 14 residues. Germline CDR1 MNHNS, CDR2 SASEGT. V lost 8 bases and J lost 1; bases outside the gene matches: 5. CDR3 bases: TGTGCCAGCGTACGGACAGGGGGTTCCTACGAGCAGTACTTC. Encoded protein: CASVRTGGSYEQYF.

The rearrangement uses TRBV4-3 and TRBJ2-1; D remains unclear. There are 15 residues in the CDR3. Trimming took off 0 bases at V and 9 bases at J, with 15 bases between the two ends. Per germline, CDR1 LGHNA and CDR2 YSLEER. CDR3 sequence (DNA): TGCGCCAGCAGCCAAGAGGTTACGTCTAGAGGTGAGCAGTTCTTC. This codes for CASSQEVTSRGEQFF.

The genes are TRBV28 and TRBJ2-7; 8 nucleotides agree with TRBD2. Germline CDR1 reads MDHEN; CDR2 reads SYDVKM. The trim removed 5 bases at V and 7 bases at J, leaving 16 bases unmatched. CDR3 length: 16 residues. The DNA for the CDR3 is TGTGCCAGCAGTCTAAGCGGGAGAGGCCGAAACTCGGAGCAGTACTTC. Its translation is CASSLSGRGRNSEQYF.

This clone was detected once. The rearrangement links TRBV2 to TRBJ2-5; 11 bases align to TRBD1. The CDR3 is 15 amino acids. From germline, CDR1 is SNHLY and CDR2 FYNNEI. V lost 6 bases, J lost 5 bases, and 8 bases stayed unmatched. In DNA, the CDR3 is TGTGCCAGCAGCGCCAGGACAGGGGGCTGGGAGACCCAGTACTTC. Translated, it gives CASSARTGGWETQYF.